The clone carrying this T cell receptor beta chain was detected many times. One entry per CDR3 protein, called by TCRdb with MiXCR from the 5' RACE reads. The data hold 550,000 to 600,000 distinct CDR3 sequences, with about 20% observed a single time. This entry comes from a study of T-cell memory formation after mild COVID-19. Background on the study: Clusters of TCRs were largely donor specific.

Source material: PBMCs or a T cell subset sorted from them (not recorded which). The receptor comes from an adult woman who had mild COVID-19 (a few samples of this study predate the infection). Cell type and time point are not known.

CDR3: CASSYSSNTGELFF. In nucleotides, the CDR3 is TGTGCCAGCAGTTACTCGTCCAACACCGGGGAGCTGTTTTTT. The rearrangement joins TRBV6-5 to TRBJ2-2; no clear D gene. V lost 0 bases to trimming and J lost 2 bases, with 4 bases between them. Germline CDR1 MNHEY, CDR2 SVGAGI. This CDR3 spans 14 amino acids.